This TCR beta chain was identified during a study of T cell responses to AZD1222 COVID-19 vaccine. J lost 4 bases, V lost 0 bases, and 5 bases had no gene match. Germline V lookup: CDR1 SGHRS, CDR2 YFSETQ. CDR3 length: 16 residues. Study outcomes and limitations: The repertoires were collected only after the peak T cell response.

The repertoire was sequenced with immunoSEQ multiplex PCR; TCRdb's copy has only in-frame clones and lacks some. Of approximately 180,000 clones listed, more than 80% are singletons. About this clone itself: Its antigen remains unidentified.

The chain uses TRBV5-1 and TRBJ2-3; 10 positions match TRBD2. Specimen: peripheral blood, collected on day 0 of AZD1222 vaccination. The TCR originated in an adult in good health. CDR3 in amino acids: CASSLALAGQSDTQYF. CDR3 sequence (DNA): TGCGCCAGCAGCTTGGCACTAGCGGGACAATCAGATACGCAGTATTTT.